This T cell receptor (beta chain) came from a study of shared clonotypes between healthy human individuals. Study background: CD4 naive and CD4 memory each took three plates per donor, while CD8 naive took two and CD8 memory one.

Study-wide results and caveats: Clonotypes shared by all four sorted-subset donors had higher generation probabilities than non-shared clonotypes. Blood was the only sampled material, and tissue repertoires likely differ.

TCRdb keeps only in-frame clones here, not all; method: immunoSEQ multiplex PCR. The table has 2 million to 2.5 million clones, approximately 95% seen once. The investigators split CD4+ cells into a CD45RA+ naive subset and a CD45RA-negative memory subset. This CDR3 comprises 12 residues. Germline V gene data show CDR1 as SNHLY and CDR2 as FYNNEI. The germline V and J ends were trimmed by 4 bases and 1 base, with 5 bases remaining between them. As concerns this clone: The antigen remains unidentified. Other DNA sequences in the sample encode the same CDR3.

The specimen sequenced was naive CD4+ T cells sorted from blood. Indicated subset: CD45RA+ positively selected. The gene calls are TRBV2 and TRBJ2-7; D is uncertain. This sequence originates from a man aged 18 to 30 in good health. The CDR3 DNA reads as TGTGCCAGCAGTGGTCAGTCCTACGAGCAGTACTTC. Amino acid sequence: CASSGQSYEQYF.